This entry features one T cell receptor (beta chain) sequence. Its target is not known. Sequenced by immunoSEQ multiplex PCR; TCRdb stores in-frame clones only, minus some. The profile shows about 140,000 clones, nearly 90% of them singletons. This specimen belongs to a study of T cell responses to AZD1222 COVID-19 vaccine. Whole-study findings and limits: The study sampled repertoires only after the peak T cell response. Only a handful of AZD1222 recipients tested seropositive at baseline. The donors showed a predominance of white British ancestry and of females, with possible underestimation of clonal diversity.

Trimming stripped 1 base from V and 8 bases from J, with 17 bases between. This CDR3 comprises 16 residues. In germline, CDR1 is SGHVS, CDR2 FNYEAQ. The clonotype was recovered from an adult who received the MenACWY meningococcal vaccine as a control. V usage is TRBV7-6 and J usage is TRBJ1-4; the D gene is possibly TRBD1 (6 bases). Specimen: peripheral blood, collected 28 days after the second dose of the MenACWY control vaccine. The chain's CDR3 is CASSLVPVRGGEKLFF. The CDR3 nucleotides are TGTGCCAGCAGCTTAGTCCCGGTCAGAGGGGGAGAAAAACTGTTTTTT.